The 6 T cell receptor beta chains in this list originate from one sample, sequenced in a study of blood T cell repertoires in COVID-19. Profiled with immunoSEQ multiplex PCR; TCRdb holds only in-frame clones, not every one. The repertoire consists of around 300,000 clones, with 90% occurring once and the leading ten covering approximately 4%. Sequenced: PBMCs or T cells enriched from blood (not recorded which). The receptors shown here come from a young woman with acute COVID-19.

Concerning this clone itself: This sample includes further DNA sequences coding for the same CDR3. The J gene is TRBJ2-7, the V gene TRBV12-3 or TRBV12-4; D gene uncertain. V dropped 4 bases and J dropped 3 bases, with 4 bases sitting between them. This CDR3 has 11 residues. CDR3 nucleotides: TGTGCCAGCAGTTCAGGCTACGAGCAGTACTTC. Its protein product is CASSSGYEQYF.

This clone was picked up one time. CDR3 bases: TGTGCCAGCAGGGCGGACAGGGTTGGCAATCAGCCCCAGCATTTT. It translates to CASRADRVGNQPQHF. This chain joins TRBV2 and TRBJ1-5; 8 bases are a match to TRBD1. The germline CDR1 and CDR2 sequences are SNHLY and FYNNEI. V lost 6 bases to trimming and J lost 2 bases; unmatched junction nucleotides: 6. The CDR3 length is 15 residues.

DNA for the CDR3: TGTGCCAGCAGGGGGTGGGGCCTCACAGATACGCAGTATTTT. Protein: CASRGWGLTDTQYF. This rearrangement joins TRBV6-5 to TRBJ2-3; TRBD1 is a possible D gene (5 bases). Trimming took off 6 bases at V and 2 bases at J, with 12 bases between the two ends. The germline V gene encodes CDR1 MNHEY and CDR2 SVGAGI. The CDR3 contains 14 residues.

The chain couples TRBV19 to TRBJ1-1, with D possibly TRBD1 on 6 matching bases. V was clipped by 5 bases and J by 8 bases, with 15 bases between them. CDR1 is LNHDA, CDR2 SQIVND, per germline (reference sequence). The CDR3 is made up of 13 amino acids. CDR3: CASSPLRDIEAFF. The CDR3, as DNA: TGTGCCAGTAGTCCCCTGAGGGACATAGAAGCTTTCTTT. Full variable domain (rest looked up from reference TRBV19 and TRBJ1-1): DGGITQSPKYLFRKEGQNVTLSCEQNLNHDAMYWYRQDPGQGLRLIYYSQIVNDFQKGDIAEGYSVSREKKESFPLTVTSAQKNPTAFYLCASSPLRDIEAFFGQGTRLTVV.

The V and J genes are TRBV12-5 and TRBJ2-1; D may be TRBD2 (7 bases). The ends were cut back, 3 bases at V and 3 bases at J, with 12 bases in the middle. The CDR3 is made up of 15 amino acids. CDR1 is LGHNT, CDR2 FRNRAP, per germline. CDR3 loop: CASGLGGADYNEQFF. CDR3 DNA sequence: TGTGCTAGTGGTTTAGGGGGGGCGGACTACAATGAGCAGTTCTTC.

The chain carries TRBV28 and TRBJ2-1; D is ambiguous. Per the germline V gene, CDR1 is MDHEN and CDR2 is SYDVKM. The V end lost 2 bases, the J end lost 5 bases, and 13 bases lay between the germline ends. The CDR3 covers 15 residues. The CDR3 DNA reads TGTGCCAGCAGTTTAATATCTACCCAAGACAATGAGCAGTTCTTC. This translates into CASSLISTQDNEQFF.